This section outlines one T cell receptor (beta chain) sequence together with its context. The record originates from a study of blood T cell repertoires in COVID-19. As for the study in general: Acute and convalescent COVID-19 samples came from the United States, Italy and Spain.

Living in 24 US areas, the participants were between 18 and 89 years of age. The study assigned cohorts using participant-reported clinical history. The V and J ends lost 0 bases and 1 base respectively, with 19 bases between them. CDR3 length equals 18 residues. In germline, CDR1 is LGHNA, CDR2 YSLEER. Authors' analysis steps: Scientists estimated how many nucleated cells there were by amplifying reference gene primers. Measured with immunoSEQ multiplex PCR; TCRdb has only the in-frame clones, and not every one. For V, J and clone size, that table is used; D and trimming come from the DNA. The table includes a few hundred thousand clones, 70% to 90% detected once.

Sequenced material: PBMCs or T cells enriched from blood (not recorded which). The chain recombines TRBV4-3 with TRBJ2-7; tentatively, D is TRBD2 (6 bases). The sequence was obtained from a woman between 50 and 59 years old with acute COVID-19. CDR3: CASSQEAAGEFMSYEQYF. Written as DNA, the CDR3 is TGCGCCAGCAGCCAAGAGGCAGCGGGCGAATTTATGTCCTACGAGCAGTACTTC.